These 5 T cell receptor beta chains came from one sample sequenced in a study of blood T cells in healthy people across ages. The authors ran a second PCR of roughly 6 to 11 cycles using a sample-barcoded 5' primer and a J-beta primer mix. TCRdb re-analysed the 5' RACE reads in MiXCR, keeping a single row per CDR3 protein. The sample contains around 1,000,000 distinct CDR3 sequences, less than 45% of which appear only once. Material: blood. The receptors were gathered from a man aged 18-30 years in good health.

CDR3 loop: CSVVRLAGGEQYF. As DNA, the CDR3 is TGCAGCGTTGTTCGGCTAGCGGGGGGAGAGCAGTACTTC. This rearrangement joins TRBV29-1 to TRBJ2-7; 11 bases are shared with TRBD2. This CDR3 is 13 amino acids long. Germline trimming cut 4 bases from V and 7 bases from J; bases unmatched to any gene: 6. In germline, CDR1 is SQVTM, CDR2 ANQGSEA.

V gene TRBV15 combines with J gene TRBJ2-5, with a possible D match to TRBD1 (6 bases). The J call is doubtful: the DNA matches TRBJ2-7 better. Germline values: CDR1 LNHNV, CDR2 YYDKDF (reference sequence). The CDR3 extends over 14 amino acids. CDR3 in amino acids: CATSREGQSIEQYF. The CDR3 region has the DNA TGTGCCACCAGCAGAGAAGGACAGTCCATCGAGCAGTACTTC.

CDR3 loop: CASSQEARTAENQPQHF. The CDR3 coding sequence is TGCGCCAGCAGCCAAGAAGCACGGACAGCAGAAAATCAGCCCCAGCATTTT. The V and J genes are TRBV4-3 and TRBJ1-5; possible D gene TRBD1, 6 bases. The V gene's germline CDR1 is LGHNA and CDR2 YSLEER. The CDR3 consists of 17 residues. With 0 bases removed from V and 4 bases from J, the gap between germline ends came to 16 bases.

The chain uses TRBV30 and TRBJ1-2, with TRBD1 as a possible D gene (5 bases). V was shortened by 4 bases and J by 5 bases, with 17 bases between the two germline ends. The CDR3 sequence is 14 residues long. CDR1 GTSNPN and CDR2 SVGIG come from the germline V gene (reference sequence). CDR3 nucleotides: TGTGCCTGGAAATACTTCCCGGGGCTATATGGCTACACCTTC. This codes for CAWKYFPGLYGYTF.

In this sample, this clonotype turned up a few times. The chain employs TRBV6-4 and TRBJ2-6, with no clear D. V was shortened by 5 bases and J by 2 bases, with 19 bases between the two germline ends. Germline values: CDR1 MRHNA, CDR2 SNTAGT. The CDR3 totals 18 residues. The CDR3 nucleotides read TGTGCCAGCAGTAAAACCCCTTATGTCCATGCTGGGGCCAACGTCCTGACTTTC. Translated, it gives CASSKTPYVHAGANVLTF.